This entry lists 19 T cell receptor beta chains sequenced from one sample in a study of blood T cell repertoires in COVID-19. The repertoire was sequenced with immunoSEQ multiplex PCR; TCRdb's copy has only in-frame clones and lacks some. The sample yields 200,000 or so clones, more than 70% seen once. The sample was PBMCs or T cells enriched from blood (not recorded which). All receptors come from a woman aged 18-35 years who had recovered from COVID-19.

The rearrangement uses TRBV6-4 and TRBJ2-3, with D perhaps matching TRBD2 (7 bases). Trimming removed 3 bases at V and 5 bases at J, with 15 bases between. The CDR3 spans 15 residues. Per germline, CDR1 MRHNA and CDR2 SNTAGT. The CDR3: CASSEVAGAGDTQYF. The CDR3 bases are TGTGCCAGCAGTGAAGTTGCGGGGGCCGGAGATACGCAGTATTTT.

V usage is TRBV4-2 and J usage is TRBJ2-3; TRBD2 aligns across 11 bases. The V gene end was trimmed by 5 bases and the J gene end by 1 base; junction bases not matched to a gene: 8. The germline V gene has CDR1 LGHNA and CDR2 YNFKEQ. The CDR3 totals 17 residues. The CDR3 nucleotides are TGTGCCAGCAGCAAACAACCGGGACTAGCGGGCACAGATACGCAGTATTTT. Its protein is CASSKQPGLAGTDTQYF.

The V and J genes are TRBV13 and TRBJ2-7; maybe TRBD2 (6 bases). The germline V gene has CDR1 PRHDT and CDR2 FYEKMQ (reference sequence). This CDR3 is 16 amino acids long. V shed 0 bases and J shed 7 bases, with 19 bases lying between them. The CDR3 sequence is CASSLGHGGRREEQYF. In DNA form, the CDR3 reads TGTGCCAGCAGCTTAGGCCACGGGGGACGGCGTGAGGAGCAGTACTTC.

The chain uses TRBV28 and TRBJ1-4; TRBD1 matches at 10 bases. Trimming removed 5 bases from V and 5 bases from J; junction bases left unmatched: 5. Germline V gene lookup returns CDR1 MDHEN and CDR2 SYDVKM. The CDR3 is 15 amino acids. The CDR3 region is CASSPPGQGNEKLFF. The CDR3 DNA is TGTGCCAGCAGTCCCCCGGGACAGGGGAATGAAAAACTGTTTTTT.

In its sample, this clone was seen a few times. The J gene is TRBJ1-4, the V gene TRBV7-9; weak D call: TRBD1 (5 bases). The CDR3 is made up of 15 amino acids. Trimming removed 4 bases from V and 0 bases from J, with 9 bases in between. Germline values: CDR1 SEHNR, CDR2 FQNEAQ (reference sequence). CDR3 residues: CASSYGGATNEKLFF. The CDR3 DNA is TGTGCCAGCAGCTACGGGGGGGCAACTAATGAAAAACTGTTTTTT.

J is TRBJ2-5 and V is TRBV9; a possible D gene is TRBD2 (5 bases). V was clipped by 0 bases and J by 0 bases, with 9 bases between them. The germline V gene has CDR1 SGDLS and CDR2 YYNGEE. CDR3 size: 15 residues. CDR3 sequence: CASSVVPGDQETQYF. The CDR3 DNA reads TGTGCCAGCAGCGTAGTACCCGGGGACCAAGAGACCCAGTACTTC.

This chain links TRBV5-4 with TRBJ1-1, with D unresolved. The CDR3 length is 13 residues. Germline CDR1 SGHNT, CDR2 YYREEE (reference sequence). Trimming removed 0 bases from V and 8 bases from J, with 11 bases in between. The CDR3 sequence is CASSLAAEREAFF. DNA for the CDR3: TGTGCCAGCAGCTTGGCGGCGGAGAGAGAAGCTTTCTTT.

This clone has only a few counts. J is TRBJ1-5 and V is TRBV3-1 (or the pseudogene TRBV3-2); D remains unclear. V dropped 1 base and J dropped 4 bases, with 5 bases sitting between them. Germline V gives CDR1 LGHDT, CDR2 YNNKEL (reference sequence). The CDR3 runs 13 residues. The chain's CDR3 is CASSQARNQPQHF. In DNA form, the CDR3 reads TGTGCCAGCAGCCAAGCTAGAAATCAGCCCCAGCATTTT.

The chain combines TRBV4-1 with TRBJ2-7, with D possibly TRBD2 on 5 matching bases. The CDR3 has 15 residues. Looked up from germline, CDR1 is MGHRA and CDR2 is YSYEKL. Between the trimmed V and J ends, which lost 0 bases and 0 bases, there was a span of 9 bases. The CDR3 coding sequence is TGCGCCAGCAGCCAAGAGCGGGTGGGCTCCTACGAGCAGTACTTC. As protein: CASSQERVGSYEQYF.

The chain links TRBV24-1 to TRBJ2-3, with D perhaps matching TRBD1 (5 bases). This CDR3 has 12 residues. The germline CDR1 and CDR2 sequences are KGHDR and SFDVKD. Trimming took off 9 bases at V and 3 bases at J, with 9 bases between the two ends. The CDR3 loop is CATGAETDTQYF. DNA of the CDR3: TGTGCCACCGGGGCGGAGACAGATACGCAGTATTTT.

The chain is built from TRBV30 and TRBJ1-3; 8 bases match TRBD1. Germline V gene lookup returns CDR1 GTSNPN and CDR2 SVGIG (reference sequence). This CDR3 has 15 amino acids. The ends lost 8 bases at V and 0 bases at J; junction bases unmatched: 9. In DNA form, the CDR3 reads TGTGCCGGATCAGGGGGCCCCAGCTCTGGAAACACCATATATTTT. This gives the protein CAGSGGPSSGNTIYF.

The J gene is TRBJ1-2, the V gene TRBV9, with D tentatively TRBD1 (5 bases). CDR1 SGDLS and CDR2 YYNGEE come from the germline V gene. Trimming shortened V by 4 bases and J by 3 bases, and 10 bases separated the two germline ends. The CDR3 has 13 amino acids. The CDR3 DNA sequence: TGTGCCAGCAGCCCGACAGACCACTATGGCTACACCTTC. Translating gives CASSPTDHYGYTF.

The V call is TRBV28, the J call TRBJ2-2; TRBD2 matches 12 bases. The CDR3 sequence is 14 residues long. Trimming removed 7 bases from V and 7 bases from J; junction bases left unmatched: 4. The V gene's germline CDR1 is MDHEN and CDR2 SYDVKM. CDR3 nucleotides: TGTGCCAGCACCCCGGGACTAGCGGGCGGGGAGCTGTTTTTT. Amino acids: CASTPGLAGGELFF.

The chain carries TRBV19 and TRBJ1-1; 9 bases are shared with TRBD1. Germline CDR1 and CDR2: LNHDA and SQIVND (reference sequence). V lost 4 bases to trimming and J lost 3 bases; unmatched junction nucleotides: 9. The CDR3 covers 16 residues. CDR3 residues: CASSKSPGQGYTEAFF. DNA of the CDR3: TGTGCCAGTAGTAAAAGCCCGGGACAGGGATACACTGAAGCTTTCTTT.

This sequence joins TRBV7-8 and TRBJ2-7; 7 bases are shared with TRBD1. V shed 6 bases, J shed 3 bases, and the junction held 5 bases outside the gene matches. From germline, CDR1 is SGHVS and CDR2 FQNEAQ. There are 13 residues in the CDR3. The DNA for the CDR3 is TGTGCCAGCAGAAAAAGGGGGCTCTACGAGCAGTACTTC. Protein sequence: CASRKRGLYEQYF.

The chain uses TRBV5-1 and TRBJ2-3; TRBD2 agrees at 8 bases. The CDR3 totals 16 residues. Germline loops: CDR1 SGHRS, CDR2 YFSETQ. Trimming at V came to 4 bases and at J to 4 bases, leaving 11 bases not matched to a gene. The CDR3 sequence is CASSTSSGVGPDTQYF. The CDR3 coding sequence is TGCGCCAGCAGCACTAGTAGCGGGGTGGGTCCAGATACGCAGTATTTT.

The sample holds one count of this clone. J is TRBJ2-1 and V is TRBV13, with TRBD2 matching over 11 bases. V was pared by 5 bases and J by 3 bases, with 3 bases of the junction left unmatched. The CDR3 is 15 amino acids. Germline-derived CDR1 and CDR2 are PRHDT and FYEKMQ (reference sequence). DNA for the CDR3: TGTGCCAGCAGCACTAGCGGGGGAATCTACAATGAGCAGTTCTTC. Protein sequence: CASSTSGGIYNEQFF. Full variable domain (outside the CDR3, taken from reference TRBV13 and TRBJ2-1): AAGVIQSPRHLIKEKRETATLKCYPIPRHDTVYWYQQGPGQDPQFLISFYEKMQSDKGSIPDRFSAQQFSDYHSELNMSSLELGDSALYFCASSTSGGIYNEQFFGPGTRLTVL.

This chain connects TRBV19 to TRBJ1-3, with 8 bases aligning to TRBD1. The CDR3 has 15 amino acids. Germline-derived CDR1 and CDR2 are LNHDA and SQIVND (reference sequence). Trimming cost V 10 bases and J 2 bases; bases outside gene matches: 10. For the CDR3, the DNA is TGTGCCACAACACCCCGGGACAGGCCTGGAAACACCATATATTTT. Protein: CATTPRDRPGNTIYF.

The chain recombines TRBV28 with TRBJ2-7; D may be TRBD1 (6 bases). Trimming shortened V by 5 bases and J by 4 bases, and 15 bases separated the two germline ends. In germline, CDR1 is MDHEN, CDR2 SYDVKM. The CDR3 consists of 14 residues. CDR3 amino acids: CASSLPGETYEQYF. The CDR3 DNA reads TGTGCCAGCAGTCTGCCAGGGGAAACGTACGAGCAGTACTTC.